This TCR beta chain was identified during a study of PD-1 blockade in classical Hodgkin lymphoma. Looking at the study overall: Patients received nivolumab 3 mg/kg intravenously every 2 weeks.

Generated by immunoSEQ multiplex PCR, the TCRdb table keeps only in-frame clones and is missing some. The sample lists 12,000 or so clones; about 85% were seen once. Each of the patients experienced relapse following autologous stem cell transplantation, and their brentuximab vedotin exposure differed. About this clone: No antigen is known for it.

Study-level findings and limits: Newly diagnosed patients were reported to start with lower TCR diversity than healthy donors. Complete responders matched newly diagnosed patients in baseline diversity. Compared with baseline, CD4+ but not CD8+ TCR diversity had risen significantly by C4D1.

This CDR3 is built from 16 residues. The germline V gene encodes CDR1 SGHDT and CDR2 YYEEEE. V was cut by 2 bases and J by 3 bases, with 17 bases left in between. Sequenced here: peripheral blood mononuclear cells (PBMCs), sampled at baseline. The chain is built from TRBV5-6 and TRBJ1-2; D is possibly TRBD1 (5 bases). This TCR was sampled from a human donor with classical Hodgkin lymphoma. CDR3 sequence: CASSFRTSPNHYGYTF. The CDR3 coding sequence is TGTGCCAGCAGCTTCAGGACATCCCCTAATCACTATGGCTACACCTTC.